This T cell receptor (beta chain) came from a study of T-cell reconstitution after alpha-beta-depleted transplantation in children. Study-wide results and limits: After transplant, high TCRbeta diversity at day 60 in some patients arose from surviving recipient T cells and thymic progenitors.

Looked up from germline, CDR1 is DFQATT and CDR2 is SNEGSKA (reference sequence). The V and J ends lost 3 bases and 0 bases, in that order; junction bases with no gene match: 6. The CDR3 is 15 amino acids. This sample's TCRbeta library carried unique molecular identifier barcodes. TCRdb re-derived calls from the PCR reads in MiXCR, one entry per CDR3 protein. Of 450,000 to 600,000 distinct CDR3 sequences in the sample, about 10% were seen once. There are many counts of this clonotype. Its antigen is not known. The starting material was PBMCs, obtained before TCRalphabeta/CD19-depleted stem cell transplant. The source of this sequence is a child aged 2 to 9 with inherited bone marrow failure, due to receive a stem cell transplant. The chain carries TRBV20-1 and TRBJ2-3; TRBD2 aligns across 7 bases. CDR3 in amino acids: CSASPGRSSTDTQYF. The CDR3 DNA follows: TGCAGTGCTAGCCCCGGGAGGAGCAGCACAGATACGCAGTATTTT.